Sequencing of this TCR beta chain was carried out in a study of cytomegalovirus exposure and HLA in healthy donors. Concerning this clone itself: Its matching antigen is unknown.

Germline values: CDR1 SGHNT, CDR2 YYREEE (reference sequence). The V and J ends lost 4 bases and 0 bases, in that order; junction bases with no gene match: 13. The CDR3 covers 19 residues. Findings and limits, study-wide: An ancestry cluster, one associated with Asian ancestry, reportedly showed fewer N-insertions than the approximately 670-donor mean in a later analysis.

Primers included in the PCR were 60 Vbeta and 13 Jbeta primers. Sequencing was performed with immunoSEQ multiplex PCR; in TCRdb, only in-frame clones are kept and a portion is missing. There are about 50,000 clones in the sample; over 70% occur only once, and about 7.8% lies in the top ten. This clonotype was sampled from a man aged 25-45 years in good health and CMV-seropositive. The sequenced sample was PBMCs. The chain uses TRBV5-4 and TRBJ2-1; 10 bases line up with TRBD1. CDR3 amino acids: CASSGGRDRGFSSYNEQFF. As DNA, the CDR3 is TGTGCCAGCAGCGGGGGCCGGGACAGGGGATTCAGCTCCTACAATGAGCAGTTCTTC. Supplemented by reference TRBV5-4 and TRBJ2-1, the full variable domain reads ETGVTQSPTHLIKTRGQQVTLRCSSQSGHNTVSWYQQALGQGPQFIFQYYREEENGRGNFPPRFSGLQFPNYSSELNVNALELDDSALYLCASSGGRDRGFSSYNEQFFGPGTRLTVL.